The subject of this entry is one TCR beta chain. Its target is not known. In the authors' workflow: Samples held a median of roughly 100,000 TCRs, range about 20,000–690,600. TCRdb redid the calling of the RACE reads with MiXCR, one entry per CDR3 protein. None of the V and J calls come from the authors' own analysis; TCRdb made them. The sample yields 90,000 or so distinct CDR3 sequences, roughly a tenth seen once. This sample is part of a study of human T cells and chemical hapten exposure. Findings and limits, study-wide: Alopecia affecting every donor means their immune response may not match healthy people's.

Time point described: patch test 1, 2 weeks after DPC sensitization. This sample's treatment: therapeutic diphenylcyclopropenone sensitization with weekly scalp DPC. CDR1 and CDR2 from the germline V gene are KGHDR and SFDVKD. V shed 9 bases and J 7 bases; nucleotides not matched to a gene: 4. This CDR3 is built from 12 residues. Sequencing used whole blood, obtained in connection with sensitization to the hapten diphenylcyclopropenone (DPC). This sequence joins TRBV24-1 and TRBJ2-2; 7 positions agree with TRBD2. The origin of this receptor is a man aged 35 to 55 with alopecia areata. Some clones in this sample may be carry-over from other donors' samples. CDR3 sequence (DNA): TGTGCCACCGATGCGGGGGTCGGGGAGCTGTTTTTT. Its protein product is CATDAGVGELFF.